One and the same sample provided the 21 T cell receptor beta chains below, sequenced in a study of T cells after yellow fever vaccination. TCRdb ran MiXCR on the 5' RACE reads and lists one entry per CDR3 protein. The repertoire holds 350,000 to 450,000 distinct CDR3 sequences, with around 6.4% as singletons. The input for sequencing was PBMCs, taken 5 days after the yellow fever booster vaccination. These receptors originate from a man between 25 and 39 years old who received the YFV17D yellow fever vaccine.

The V gene is TRBV12-5, the J gene TRBJ2-6, with D perhaps TRBD1 (7 bases). Germline V gene sequence: CDR1 LGHNT, CDR2 FRNRAP. This CDR3 region has 19 residues. The V end lost 2 bases, the J end lost 1 base, and 18 bases lay between the germline ends. The CDR3 protein is CASGLLRQGGFSGANVLTF. The CDR3 DNA sequence: TGTGCTAGTGGTTTGCTCCGCCAGGGGGGCTTTTCTGGGGCCAACGTCCTGACTTTC.

The genes are TRBV7-2 and TRBJ2-3; D gene uncertain. Germline V gene lookup returns CDR1 SGHTA and CDR2 FQGNSA. V lost 2 bases to trimming and J lost 2 bases, with 11 bases between them. CDR3 size: 15 residues. Here the CDR3 reads CASSLFAKFTDTQYF. The CDR3 DNA is TGTGCCAGCAGCTTATTTGCGAAGTTCACAGATACGCAGTATTTT.

This clonotype has a count of ten or more. The CDR3 sequence is CASSNRGKPQHF. CDR3 in DNA: TGTGCCAGCAGTAACAGGGGAAAGCCCCAGCATTTT. This chain connects TRBV27 to TRBJ1-5, with 7 bases that match TRBD1. The CDR3 length is 12 residues. The germline CDR1 and CDR2 sequences are MNHEY and SMNVEV (reference sequence). Germline trimming cut 5 bases from V and 8 bases from J; bases unmatched to any gene: 3.

The rearrangement links TRBV6-5 to TRBJ2-1, with D possibly TRBD2 on 6 matching bases. V gave up 4 bases and J gave up 5 bases, with 12 bases separating them. Germline V lookup: CDR1 MNHEY, CDR2 SVGAGI. This CDR3 contains 14 residues. The CDR3 DNA is TGTGCCAGCAGTTTCTTGCCGGGAGACAATGAGCAGTTCTTC. Translation gives CASSFLPGDNEQFF.

This clonotype was observed a few times. The chain couples TRBV5-5 to TRBJ1-1; 7 bases match TRBD1. CDR1 is SGHKS and CDR2 is YYEKEE in the germline V gene (reference sequence). Trimming at V came to 2 bases and at J to 0 bases, leaving 10 bases not matched to a gene. CDR3 size: 17 residues. The DNA of the CDR3 is TGTGCCAGCAGCTTTTTAAGACAGGGAGGTTTGAACACTGAAGCTTTCTTT. It is translated as CASSFLRQGGLNTEAFF.

The chain combines TRBV14 with TRBJ2-5; the match to TRBD2 covers 13 bases. This CDR3 region has 18 residues. J was trimmed by 1 base and V by 1 base; bases with no gene match: 6. Germline V gene lookup returns CDR1 SGHDN and CDR2 FVKESK. The CDR3 region is CASSQGLAGGRVQETQYF. Written as DNA, the CDR3 is TGTGCCAGCAGCCAAGGACTAGCGGGAGGCAGGGTCCAAGAGACCCAGTACTTC. Using reference TRBV14 and TRBJ2-5 for the parts outside the CDR3, the full variable domain is EAGVTQFPSHSVIEKGQTVTLRCDPISGHDNLYWYRRVMGKEIKFLLHFVKESKQDESGMPNNRFLAERTGGTYSTLKVQPAELEDSGVYFCASSQGLAGGRVQETQYFGPGTRLLVL.

The chain employs TRBV7-9 and TRBJ2-7, with 7 positions matching TRBD1. Germline CDR1 and CDR2: SEHNR and FQNEAQ (reference sequence). This CDR3 region has 14 residues. V lost 6 bases to trimming and J lost 3 bases; unmatched junction nucleotides: 8. CDR3 region: CASSPQGNGYEQYF. The CDR3 DNA reads as TGTGCCAGCAGTCCACAGGGGAATGGCTACGAGCAGTACTTC. Filled out from reference TRBV7-9 and TRBJ2-7, the complete variable domain reads DTGVSQNPRHKITKRGQNVTFRCDPISEHNRLYWYRQTLGQGPEFLTYFQNEAQLEKSRLLSDRFSAERPKGSFSTLEIQRTEQGDSAMYLCASSPQGNGYEQYFGPGTRLTVT.

This clonotype was seen a handful of times. The rearrangement joins TRBV12-3 or TRBV12-4 to TRBJ2-7; D call uncertain. CDR3 length: 15 amino acids. V lost 3 bases and J 2 bases, leaving 14 bases between the germline ends. The CDR3 DNA follows: TGTGCCAGCAGTTTGTTGGGGAAGCGTACCTACGAGCAGTACTTC. This encodes CASSLLGKRTYEQYF.

The gene calls are TRBV20-1 and TRBJ1-2; D is uncertain. This CDR3 spans 10 amino acids. Trimming took 4 bases from V and 1 from J, leaving 1 base between them. CDR1 and CDR2 (germline): DFQATT, SNEGSKA (reference sequence). The CDR3 region is CSAINYGYTF. The CDR3 DNA is TGCAGTGCTATTAACTATGGCTACACCTTC.

The count of this clonotype is one. A much bigger clone sits one base away, suggesting this may be a read error. The chain is built from TRBV5-1 and TRBJ2-2; D is unclear. In germline, CDR1 is SGHRS, CDR2 YFSETQ. This CDR3 is built from 16 residues. The CDR3 DNA reads TGCGCCATCAGCTTGGACGGGTGGTTAAGCACCGGGGAGCTGTTTTTT. The encoded protein is CAISLDGWLSTGELFF.

Only a few counts were recorded for this clonotype. The chain links TRBV29-1 to TRBJ2-6; possibly TRBD1 or TRBD2 for D (5 bases each). Between the trimmed V and J ends, which lost 4 bases and 1 base, there was a span of 8 bases. CDR3 length: 14 amino acids. Germline V lookup: CDR1 SQVTM, CDR2 ANQGSEA. CDR3 in DNA: TGCAGCGTTGTGGGGGTATCTGGGGCCAACGTCCTGACTTTC. Translating it yields CSVVGVSGANVLTF.

This clonotype was seen many times. The V and J genes are TRBV6-2 or TRBV6-3 and TRBJ2-1, with TRBD2 matching over 13 bases. CDR1 and CDR2 from the germline V gene are MNHEY and SVGEGT. Losses at the gene ends were 9 bases for V and 7 bases for J; bases not matched to a gene: 3. This CDR3 is built from 13 residues. This CDR3 reads CASWTSGRNEQFF. CDR3 DNA sequence: TGTGCCAGTTGGACTAGCGGGAGAAATGAGCAGTTCTTC.

This clonotype has at least ten counts. J is TRBJ2-5 and V is TRBV12-5; D is ambiguous. Trimming pared 5 bases from V and 5 bases from J, leaving 6 bases between. Germline CDR1 LGHNT, CDR2 FRNRAP. The CDR3 consists of 11 residues. Here the CDR3 reads CASGPQETQYF. In nucleotides, the CDR3 is TGTGCTAGTGGTCCCCAGGAGACCCAGTACTTC. The complete variable domain, with remaining parts taken from reference TRBV12-5 and TRBJ2-5, reads DARVTQTPRHKVTEMGQEVTMRCQPILGHNTVFWYRQTMMQGLELLAYFRNRAPLDDSGMPKDRFSAEMPDATLATLKIQPSEPRDSAVYFCASGPQETQYFGPGTRLLVL.

The sample holds a few counts of this clonotype. This rearrangement joins TRBV10-3 to TRBJ2-7, with D perhaps TRBD2 (6 bases). Trimming shortened V by 2 bases and J by 1 base, and 12 bases separated the two germline ends. Germline V lookup: CDR1 ENHRY, CDR2 SYGVKD. The CDR3 has 15 residues. The CDR3 reads CAISETGEASYEQYF. CDR3 coding DNA: TGTGCCATCAGTGAGACGGGAGAAGCTTCCTACGAGCAGTACTTC.

The gene calls are TRBV7-2 and TRBJ2-3; D call uncertain. Trimming took 5 bases from V and 0 from J, leaving 12 bases between them. The CDR3 has 15 amino acids. CDR1 and CDR2 from the germline V gene are SGHTA and FQGNSA. This CDR3 reads CASSPAIASTDTQYF. CDR3 bases: TGTGCCAGCAGCCCCGCCATTGCTAGCACAGATACGCAGTATTTT.

This clonotype was seen a handful of times. The chain links TRBV20-1 to TRBJ2-7, with D possibly matching TRBD2 (6 bases). The CDR3 is made up of 14 amino acids. Germline loops: CDR1 DFQATT, CDR2 SNEGSKA (reference sequence). V lost 6 bases to trimming and J lost 2 bases, with 17 bases between them. CDR3 coding DNA: TGCAGTGCGATGCCAAAGCCGGGGGCCTACGAGCAGTACTTC. Residues: CSAMPKPGAYEQYF.

The chain has TRBV7-7 and TRBJ2-1; 12 bases line up with TRBD2. J was trimmed by 5 bases and V by 3 bases; bases with no gene match: 5. Germline-derived CDR1 and CDR2 are SSHAT and FNYEAQ (reference sequence). The CDR3 spans 16 residues. The CDR3, as DNA: TGTGCCAGCAGCTTTGGACTAGCGGGATTGGACAATGAGCAGTTCTTC. This encodes CASSFGLAGLDNEQFF.

Only a few counts were recorded for this clonotype. The chain couples TRBV5-4 to TRBJ2-5; 8 bases line up with TRBD2. Germline CDR1 and CDR2: SGHNT and YYREEE (reference sequence). V trimming: 6 bases; J trimming: 1 base; junction bases outside the gene matches: 11. CDR3 length: 16 amino acids. CDR3 DNA sequence: TGTGCCAGCAAAGGGAAAGCGGGAGCGTCCCAAGAGACCCAGTACTTC. Protein: CASKGKAGASQETQYF.

This clonotype was counted at least ten times. V gene TRBV7-9 combines with J gene TRBJ2-1, with no clear D. The CDR3 covers 15 residues. Looked up from germline, CDR1 is SEHNR and CDR2 is FQNEAQ (reference sequence). Trimming took 1 base from V and 6 from J, leaving 13 bases between them. The CDR3 sequence is CASSLGSPRTNEQFF. CDR3 in DNA: TGTGCCAGCAGCTTAGGTTCCCCGCGAACCAATGAGCAGTTCTTC.

A few counts support this clonotype. The chain employs TRBV6-2 or TRBV6-3 and TRBJ1-4; 7 bases are shared with TRBD1. The CDR3 runs to 15 residues. The V segment lost 6 bases and the J segment 7 bases; nucleotides outside the gene matches: 11. From germline, CDR1 is MNHEY and CDR2 SVGEGT. In DNA form, the CDR3 reads TGTGCCAGCAGCTACGCCGCCAGGGGGGTTGAAAAACTGTTTTTT. It codes for CASSYAARGVEKLFF.

This clonotype was detected a few times. The chain joins TRBV4-3 to TRBJ2-3, with 11 bases identical to TRBD2. The CDR3 is 17 amino acids. Trimming took 4 bases from V and 3 from J; bases not matched to a gene: 9. Germline V gives CDR1 LGHNA, CDR2 YSLEER. The CDR3 DNA sequence: TGCGCCAGCAGCCCTCGAGCGACTAGCGGGATGACAGATACGCAGTATTTT. Protein product: CASSPRATSGMTDTQYF.